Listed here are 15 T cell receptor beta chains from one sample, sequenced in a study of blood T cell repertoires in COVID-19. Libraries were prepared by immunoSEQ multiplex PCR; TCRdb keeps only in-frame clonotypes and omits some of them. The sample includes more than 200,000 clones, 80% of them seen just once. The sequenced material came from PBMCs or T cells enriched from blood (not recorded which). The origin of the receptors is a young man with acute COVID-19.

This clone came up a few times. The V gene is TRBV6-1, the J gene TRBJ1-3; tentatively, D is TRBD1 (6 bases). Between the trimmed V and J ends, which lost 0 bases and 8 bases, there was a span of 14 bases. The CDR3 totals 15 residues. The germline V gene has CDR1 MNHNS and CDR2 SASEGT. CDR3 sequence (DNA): TGTGCCAGCAGTGAAGCTGACAGGAAAAGGGACACCATATATTTT. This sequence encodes CASSEADRKRDTIYF.

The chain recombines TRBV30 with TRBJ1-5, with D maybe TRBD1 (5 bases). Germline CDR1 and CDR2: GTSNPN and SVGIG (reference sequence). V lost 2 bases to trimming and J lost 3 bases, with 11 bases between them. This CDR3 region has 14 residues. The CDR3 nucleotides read TGTGCCTGGAGTACCGGGGGTCTCAATCAGCCCCAGCATTTT. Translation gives CAWSTGGLNQPQHF.

The CDR3, as DNA: TGCGCCAGCAGCTTGGCGGGTGCACAGAACACTGAAGCTTTCTTT. Its protein product is CASSLAGAQNTEAFF. The V and J genes are TRBV5-1 and TRBJ1-1; the D is unclear. Germline CDR1 and CDR2: SGHRS and YFSETQ. The CDR3 is made up of 15 amino acids. V dropped 0 bases and J dropped 1 base, with 10 bases sitting between them.

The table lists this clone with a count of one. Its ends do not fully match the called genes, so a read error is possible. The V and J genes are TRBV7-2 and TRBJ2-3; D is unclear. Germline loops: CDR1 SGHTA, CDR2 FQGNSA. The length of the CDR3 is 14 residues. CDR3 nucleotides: TGTGCCAGCAGCTTTATGGGCCTGAGAGATTCGCAGTATTTT. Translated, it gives CASSFMGLRDSQYF. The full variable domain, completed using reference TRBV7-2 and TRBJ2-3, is GAGVSQSPSNKVTEKGKDVELRCDPISGHTALYWYRQSLGQGLEFLIYFQGNSAPDKSGLPSDRFSAERTGGSVSTLTIQRTQQEDSAVYLCASSFMGLRDSQYFGPGTRLTVL.

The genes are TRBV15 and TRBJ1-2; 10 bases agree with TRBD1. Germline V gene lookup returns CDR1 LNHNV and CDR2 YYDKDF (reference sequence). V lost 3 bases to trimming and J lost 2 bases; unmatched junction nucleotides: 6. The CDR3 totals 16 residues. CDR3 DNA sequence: TGTGCCACCAGCAGTAGCTGGGACAGGGGAAACTATGGCTACACCTTC. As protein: CATSSSWDRGNYGYTF.

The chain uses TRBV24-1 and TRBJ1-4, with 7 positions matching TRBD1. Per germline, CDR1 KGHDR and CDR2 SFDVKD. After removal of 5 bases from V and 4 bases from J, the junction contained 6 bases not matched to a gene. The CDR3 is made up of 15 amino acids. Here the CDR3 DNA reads TGTGCCACCAGTGTACGAAGGGGGCTTAATGAAAAACTGTTTTTT. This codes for CATSVRRGLNEKLFF.

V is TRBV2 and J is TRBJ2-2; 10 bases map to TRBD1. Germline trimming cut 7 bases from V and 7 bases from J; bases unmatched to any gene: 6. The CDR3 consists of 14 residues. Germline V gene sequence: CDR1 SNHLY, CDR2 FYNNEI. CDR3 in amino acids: CASTRQGAGGELFF. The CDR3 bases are TGTGCCAGCACCCGACAGGGGGCAGGCGGGGAGCTGTTTTTT.

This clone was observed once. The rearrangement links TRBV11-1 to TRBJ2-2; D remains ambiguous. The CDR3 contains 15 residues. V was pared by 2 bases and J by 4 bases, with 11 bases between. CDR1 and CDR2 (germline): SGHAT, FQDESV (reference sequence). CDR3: CASSLLSTGTGELFF. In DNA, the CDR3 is TGTGCCAGCAGCTTATTATCCACGGGCACCGGGGAGCTGTTTTTT.

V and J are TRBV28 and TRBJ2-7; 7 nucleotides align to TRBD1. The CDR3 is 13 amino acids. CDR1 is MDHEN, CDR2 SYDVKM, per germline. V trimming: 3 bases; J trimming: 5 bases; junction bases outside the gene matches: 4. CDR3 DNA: TGTGCCAGCAGTTTGGTAGGGGGCCACGAGCAGTACTTC. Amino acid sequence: CASSLVGGHEQYF.

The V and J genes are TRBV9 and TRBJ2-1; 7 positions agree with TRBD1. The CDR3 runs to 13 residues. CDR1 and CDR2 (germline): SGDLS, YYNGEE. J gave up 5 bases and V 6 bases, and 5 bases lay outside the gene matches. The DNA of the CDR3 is TGTGCCAGCAACTCCGGGACAGACAATGAGCAGTTCTTC. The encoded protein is CASNSGTDNEQFF.

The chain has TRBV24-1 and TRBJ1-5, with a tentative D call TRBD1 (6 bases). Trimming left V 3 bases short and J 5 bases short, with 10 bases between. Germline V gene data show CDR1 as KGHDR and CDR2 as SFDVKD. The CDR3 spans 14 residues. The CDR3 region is CATSDTTGYQPQHF. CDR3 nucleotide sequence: TGTGCCACCAGTGATACAACAGGGTATCAGCCCCAGCATTTT.

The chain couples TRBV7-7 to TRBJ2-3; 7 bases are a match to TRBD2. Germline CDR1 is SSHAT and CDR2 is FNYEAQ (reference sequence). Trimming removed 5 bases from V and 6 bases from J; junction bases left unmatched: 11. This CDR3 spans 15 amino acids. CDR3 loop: CASSQSSGGVDTQYF. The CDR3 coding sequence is TGTGCCAGCAGCCAATCTAGCGGAGGAGTGGATACGCAGTATTTT.

The CDR3: CASSFQGAPGYTF. In DNA, the CDR3 is TGTGCCAGCAGCTTCCAGGGGGCACCTGGCTACACCTTC. V gene TRBV7-9 combines with J gene TRBJ1-2; 8 nucleotides align to TRBD1. V was clipped by 3 bases and J by 7 bases; unmatched bases: 4. This CDR3 has 13 residues. CDR1 and CDR2 from the germline V gene are SEHNR and FQNEAQ (reference sequence). Full variable domain (missing parts from reference TRBV7-9 and TRBJ1-2): DTGVSQNPRHKITKRGQNVTFRCDPISEHNRLYWYRQTLGQGPEFLTYFQNEAQLEKSRLLSDRFSAERPKGSFSTLEIQRTEQGDSAMYLCASSFQGAPGYTFGSGTRLTVV.

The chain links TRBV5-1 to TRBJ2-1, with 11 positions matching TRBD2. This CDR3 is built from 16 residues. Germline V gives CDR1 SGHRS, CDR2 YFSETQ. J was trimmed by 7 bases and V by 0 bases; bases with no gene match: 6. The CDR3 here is CASSLGSGGARNEQFF. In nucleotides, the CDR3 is TGCGCCAGCAGCTTGGGTAGCGGGGGGGCAAGGAATGAGCAGTTCTTC.

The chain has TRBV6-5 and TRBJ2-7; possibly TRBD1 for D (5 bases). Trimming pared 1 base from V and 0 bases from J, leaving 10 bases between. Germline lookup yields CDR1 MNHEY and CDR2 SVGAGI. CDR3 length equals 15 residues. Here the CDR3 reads CASSYYRSPSYEQYF. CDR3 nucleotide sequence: TGTGCCAGCAGTTACTACAGGAGTCCCTCCTACGAGCAGTACTTC.